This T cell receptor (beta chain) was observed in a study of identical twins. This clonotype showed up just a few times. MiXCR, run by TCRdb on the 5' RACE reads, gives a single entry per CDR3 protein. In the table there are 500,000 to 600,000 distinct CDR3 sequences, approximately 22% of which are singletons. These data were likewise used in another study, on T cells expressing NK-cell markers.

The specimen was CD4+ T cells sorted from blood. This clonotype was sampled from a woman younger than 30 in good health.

CDR3 DNA sequence: TGCAGCGTTGAGCACAGAAACTATGGCTACACCTTC. Amino acid sequence: CSVEHRNYGYTF. This chain joins TRBV29-1 and TRBJ1-2, with no clear D. CDR3 length equals 12 residues. Germline lookup yields CDR1 SQVTM and CDR2 ANQGSEA. Trimming pared 3 bases from V and 2 bases from J, leaving 7 bases between.